Presented here are 30 T cell receptor beta chains from one specimen sequenced in a study of T cells in localized non-small cell lung cancer. Repertoires were generated with immunoSEQ multiplex PCR, while TCRdb's copy carries only in-frame clones and drops some. This sample yields 45,000 or so clones, of which approximately 80% are seen a single time; roughly a sixth belongs to the top ten. The sample consisted of peripheral blood mononuclear cells, taken before any cancer treatment. The receptors come from a man aged 35 to 70 with stage III lung adenocarcinoma.

This chain links TRBV18 with TRBJ2-5; D is perhaps TRBD2 (6 bases). The CDR3 length is 14 residues. V lost 0 bases and J 4 bases, leaving 9 bases between the germline ends. The germline gives CDR1 KGHSH, CDR2 LQKENI. The CDR3, as DNA: TGTGCCAGCTCACCACCGGGGGGAGTAGAGACCCAGTACTTC. This sequence encodes CASSPPGGVETQYF. Combining the CDR3 with reference TRBV18 and TRBJ2-5 gives the whole variable domain NAGVMQNPRHLVRRRGQEARLRCSPMKGHSHVYWYRQLPEEGLKFMVYLQKENIIDESGMPKERFSAEFPKEGPSILRIQQVVRGDSAAYFCASSPPGGVETQYFGPGTRLLVL.

The gene calls are TRBV5-4 and TRBJ1-1; no clear D. V was cut by 3 bases and J by 0 bases, with 9 bases left in between. Germline values: CDR1 SGHNT, CDR2 YYREEE (reference sequence). The CDR3 covers 14 residues. The DNA for the CDR3 is TGTGCCAGCAGCTACACGTTCATGAACACTGAAGCTTTCTTT. It is translated as CASSYTFMNTEAFF. The whole variable domain, filled in from reference TRBV5-4 and TRBJ1-1, reads ETGVTQSPTHLIKTRGQQVTLRCSSQSGHNTVSWYQQALGQGPQFIFQYYREEENGRGNFPPRFSGLQFPNYSSELNVNALELDDSALYLCASSYTFMNTEAFFGQGTRLTVV.

The V gene is TRBV30, the J gene TRBJ2-5; 8 nucleotides match TRBD1. CDR1 and CDR2 (germline): GTSNPN, SVGIG (reference sequence). Trimming removed 1 base from V and 3 bases from J; junction bases left unmatched: 7. The CDR3 is 15 amino acids. For the CDR3, the DNA is TGTGCCTGGAGTGCAAATACAGGGGGGAAAGAGACCCAGTACTTC. It encodes CAWSANTGGKETQYF.

The chain joins TRBV19 to TRBJ2-5; perhaps D is TRBD1 or TRBD2 (6 bases each). Germline V gives CDR1 LNHDA, CDR2 SQIVND (reference sequence). The germline V and J ends were trimmed by 9 bases and 1 base, with 21 bases remaining between them. The CDR3 covers 16 residues. The chain's CDR3 is CASSDPRRGIQETQYF. The CDR3, as DNA: TGTGCCAGCAGCGACCCGAGGAGGGGGATCCAAGAGACCCAGTACTTC.

Notes on this clone: Other DNA sequences in this sample translate to the same CDR3. V gene TRBV11-2 combines with J gene TRBJ2-7, with TRBD2 matching over 14 bases. Trimming took 5 bases from V and 0 from J; bases not matched to a gene: 6. The CDR3 runs 17 residues. In germline, CDR1 is SGHAT, CDR2 FQNNGV. The CDR3 DNA reads as TGTGCCAGCAGCCCCTGGGGACTAGCGGGGGACTCCTACGAGCAGTACTTC. Its translation: CASSPWGLAGDSYEQYF.

This chain links TRBV5-4 with TRBJ1-1; D is ambiguous. The ends were cut back, 2 bases at V and 7 bases at J, with 9 bases in the middle. CDR3 size: 12 residues. CDR1 and CDR2 (germline): SGHNT, YYREEE (reference sequence). CDR3 loop: CASSFSWDEAFF. The CDR3 DNA reads as TGTGCCAGCAGCTTCTCGTGGGATGAAGCTTTCTTT. Full variable domain (outside the CDR3, taken from reference TRBV5-4 and TRBJ1-1): ETGVTQSPTHLIKTRGQQVTLRCSSQSGHNTVSWYQQALGQGPQFIFQYYREEENGRGNFPPRFSGLQFPNYSSELNVNALELDDSALYLCASSFSWDEAFFGQGTRLTVV.

This chain joins TRBV30 and TRBJ1-2, with D maybe TRBD1 (6 bases). This CDR3 is 13 amino acids long. Trimming removed 3 bases from V and 4 bases from J, with 12 bases in between. CDR1 is GTSNPN, CDR2 SVGIG, per germline (reference sequence). As DNA, the CDR3 is TGTGCCTGGAGCGCGGACAGCTTCTATGGCTACACCTTC. It translates to CAWSADSFYGYTF.

The V gene is TRBV4-3, the J gene TRBJ2-7; 8 nucleotides match TRBD1. CDR1 and CDR2 from the germline V gene are LGHNA and YSLEER. V dropped 1 base and J dropped 4; count of bases not matched to a gene: 6. This CDR3 spans 15 amino acids. The CDR3 sequence: CASSQVPGGAYEQYF. The CDR3 nucleotides read TGCGCCAGCAGCCAAGTTCCAGGGGGCGCGTACGAGCAGTACTTC.

This chain connects TRBV30 to TRBJ2-2, with D possibly matching TRBD1 (5 bases). The V gene lost 4 bases and the J gene lost 6 bases, with 9 bases spanning the gap. Germline-derived CDR1 and CDR2 are GTSNPN and SVGIG (reference sequence). The CDR3 consists of 12 residues. The CDR3 here is CAWTRVPGELFF. The CDR3 DNA follows: TGTGCCTGGACCAGGGTTCCCGGGGAGCTGTTTTTT.

The rearrangement uses TRBV30 and TRBJ1-2; D possibly corresponds to TRBD1 (5 bases). Trimming took off 2 bases at V and 8 bases at J, with 18 bases between the two ends. This CDR3 has 14 residues. The germline CDR1 and CDR2 sequences are GTSNPN and SVGIG (reference sequence). CDR3 protein: CAWSSIRVGGGYTF. The DNA of the CDR3 is TGTGCCTGGAGTTCAATCAGGGTTGGGGGAGGCTACACCTTC.

The chain couples TRBV6-1 to TRBJ1-1; the D is unclear. Germline CDR1 reads MNHNS; CDR2 reads SASEGT. Between the trimmed V and J ends, which lost 6 bases and 0 bases, there was a span of 8 bases. The CDR3 loop spans 13 amino acids. This CDR3 reads CASSLNLNTEAFF. CDR3 nucleotides: TGTGCCAGCAGCCTAAACCTGAACACTGAAGCTTTCTTT.

This clone appeared a single time. The V gene is TRBV18, the J gene TRBJ2-3, with TRBD1 as a possible D gene (6 bases). CDR3 length equals 15 residues. CDR1 and CDR2 (germline): KGHSH, LQKENI. The V end was cut by 1 base, the J end by 3 bases, with 11 bases between. The CDR3 reads CASSPLGAVTDTQYF. In nucleotides, the CDR3 is TGTGCCAGCTCACCACTGGGGGCAGTTACAGATACGCAGTATTTT.

V gene TRBV10-3 combines with J gene TRBJ2-5; no clear D gene. The CDR3 runs to 14 residues. Trimming took 0 bases from V and 5 from J, leaving 10 bases between them. Germline V gene lookup returns CDR1 ENHRY and CDR2 SYGVKD. The CDR3 reads CAISESKVLETQYF. CDR3 nucleotides: TGTGCCATCAGTGAGTCGAAGGTCCTGGAGACCCAGTACTTC.

In this sample, this clone turned up a few times. The chain links TRBV18 to TRBJ2-7; the match to TRBD2 covers 10 bases. Germline loops: CDR1 KGHSH, CDR2 LQKENI. The CDR3 is 15 residues long. J gave up 3 bases and V 5 bases, and 7 bases lay outside the gene matches. In DNA, the CDR3 is TGTGCCAGCTCATTCGGGACTAGCGATATCTACGAGCAGTACTTC. It specifies CASSFGTSDIYEQYF.

This clone was seen a handful of times. The chain recombines TRBV7-2 with TRBJ2-5; a possible D gene is TRBD2 (5 bases). The length of the CDR3 is 15 residues. Looked up from germline, CDR1 is SGHTA and CDR2 is FQGNSA. The germline V and J ends were trimmed by 0 bases and 5 bases, with 13 bases remaining between them. The CDR3 DNA sequence: TGTGCCAGCAGCTTAGCGGTCCAATCGGGGGAGACCCAGTACTTC. Translation gives CASSLAVQSGETQYF.

The rearrangement uses TRBV11-1 and TRBJ2-7, with TRBD2 matching 11 bases. There are 16 residues in the CDR3. V shed 4 bases and J 1 base; nucleotides not matched to a gene: 6. Germline V gives CDR1 SGHAT, CDR2 FQDESV (reference sequence). The CDR3 reads CASSSPGLAASYEQYF. Here the CDR3 DNA reads TGTGCCAGCAGCTCCCCGGGACTAGCGGCTTCCTACGAGCAGTACTTC.

V is TRBV5-6 and J is TRBJ1-1; D is uncertain. Germline lookup yields CDR1 SGHDT and CDR2 YYEEEE. Trimming left V 1 base short and J 0 bases short, with 13 bases between. This CDR3 is 16 amino acids long. CDR3 in amino acids: CASSLYWTDLNTEAFF. For the CDR3, the DNA is TGTGCCAGCAGCTTGTATTGGACGGATCTGAACACTGAAGCTTTCTTT.

This clone has only a few counts. V is TRBV7-9 and J is TRBJ1-5, with a weak D call TRBD1 (5 bases). Germline V CDR1 and CDR2: SEHNR, FQNEAQ (reference sequence). V shed 4 bases and J shed 4 bases, with 23 bases lying between them. This CDR3 has 18 amino acids. Written as DNA, the CDR3 is TGTGCCAGCAGCTGGGACGGAGCGGCCAAGCTGCTTAATCAGCCCCAGCATTTT. Translation gives CASSWDGAAKLLNQPQHF.

The rearrangement joins TRBV19 to TRBJ2-6, with 10 bases that match TRBD1. J was trimmed by 2 bases and V by 4 bases; bases with no gene match: 8. The CDR3 length is 18 residues. Germline lookup yields CDR1 LNHDA and CDR2 SQIVND (reference sequence). The CDR3 DNA is TGTGCCAGTAGTACGAAGGGACAGGGGAAGGCTGGGGCCAACGTCCTGACTTTC. This codes for CASSTKGQGKAGANVLTF. Full variable domain (rest looked up from reference TRBV19 and TRBJ2-6): DGGITQSPKYLFRKEGQNVTLSCEQNLNHDAMYWYRQDPGQGLRLIYYSQIVNDFQKGDIAEGYSVSREKKESFPLTVTSAQKNPTAFYLCASSTKGQGKAGANVLTFGAGSRLTVL.

This sequence joins TRBV7-9 and TRBJ1-6; D not resolved. The V end lost 4 bases, the J end lost 5 bases, and 12 bases lay between the germline ends. Germline lookup yields CDR1 SEHNR and CDR2 FQNEAQ (reference sequence). This CDR3 has 15 amino acids. In DNA, the CDR3 is TGTGCCAGCAGCTCGCGGACGGGAGATAATTCACCCCTCCACTTT. This codes for CASSSRTGDNSPLHF.

CDR3 DNA: TGTGCCTGGAGTTTTGGGGAGATGAGTGGGGCCAACGTCCTGACTTTC. This codes for CAWSFGEMSGANVLTF. The chain employs TRBV30 and TRBJ2-6; D is possibly TRBD2 (5 bases). The V end was cut by 2 bases, the J end by 3 bases, with 14 bases between. Germline-derived CDR1 and CDR2 are GTSNPN and SVGIG (reference sequence). This CDR3 region has 16 residues.

Of note for this clone: This sample includes further DNA sequences coding for the same CDR3. The V gene is TRBV5-1, the J gene TRBJ1-2; a weak D match, TRBD1 (5 bases). The CDR3 has 15 amino acids. CDR1 and CDR2 (germline): SGHRS, YFSETQ. V lost 3 bases, J lost 0 bases, and 12 bases lay in between. DNA of the CDR3: TGCGCCAGCAGCTCTTCGACAGCTTCTAACTATGGCTACACCTTC. Translating gives CASSSSTASNYGYTF.

This chain connects TRBV19 to TRBJ2-5, with 8 bases identical to TRBD1. The J call may not be correct, given that the DNA end is closer to TRBJ2-7. This CDR3 comprises 13 residues. Germline-derived CDR1 and CDR2 are LNHDA and SQIVND (reference sequence). The CDR3 DNA follows: TGTGCCAGTAGGAGACAGGGGCGCTACGAGCAGTACTTC. Translated: CASRRQGRYEQYF.

V and J are TRBV5-1 and TRBJ2-7, with a possible D match to TRBD1 (6 bases). The V gene's germline CDR1 is SGHRS and CDR2 YFSETQ. Trimming cost V 3 bases and J 3 bases, with 10 bases left between them. The CDR3 spans 13 residues. CDR3 bases: TGCGCCAGCAGCTGGGGGCCACTCTACGAGCAGTACTTC. This translates into CASSWGPLYEQYF.

The chain is built from TRBV14 and TRBJ2-5; TRBD1 matches 7 bases. Germline CDR1 SGHDN, CDR2 FVKESK. V shed 1 base and J 3 bases; nucleotides not matched to a gene: 5. The CDR3 consists of 15 residues. In nucleotides, the CDR3 is TGTGCCAGCAGCCAAGGGACAGGACCTGAAGAGACCCAGTACTTC. Protein product: CASSQGTGPEETQYF.

This rearrangement joins TRBV15 to TRBJ2-7, with D possibly matching TRBD2 (6 bases). Trimming shortened V by 0 bases and J by 0 bases, and 9 bases separated the two germline ends. From germline, CDR1 is LNHNV and CDR2 YYDKDF (reference sequence). CDR3 length equals 15 residues. The CDR3, as DNA: TGTGCCACCAGCAGAGAGGTCGGGAGCTCCTACGAGCAGTACTTC. Its translation: CATSREVGSSYEQYF.

The chain combines TRBV10-3 with TRBJ2-7; the D call may be TRBD1 or TRBD2 (5 bases each). Germline V gene sequence: CDR1 ENHRY, CDR2 SYGVKD. The CDR3 is 14 residues long. With 6 bases removed from V and 1 base from J, the gap between germline ends came to 13 bases. Here the CDR3 DNA reads TGTGCCATCAGAAGGGACCGCACTTCCTACGAGCAGTACTTC. Protein sequence: CAIRRDRTSYEQYF.

This chain joins TRBV6-6 and TRBJ2-3; D may be TRBD2 (7 bases). Germline CDR1 is MNHNY and CDR2 is SVGAGI (reference sequence). Deletions cut 6 bases from V and 8 bases from J, with 15 bases between. The CDR3 spans 13 residues. This CDR3 is CASSYGRGGTQYF. The CDR3 nucleotides read TGTGCCAGCAGCTATGGAAGGGGGGGTACGCAGTATTTT.

The J gene is TRBJ1-3, the V gene TRBV30, with no clear D. This CDR3 spans 15 amino acids. Per the germline V gene, CDR1 is GTSNPN and CDR2 is SVGIG (reference sequence). V was shortened by 2 bases and J by 0 bases, with 11 bases between the two germline ends. The CDR3 loop is CAWSPFINSGNTIYF. The DNA for the CDR3 is TGTGCCTGGAGTCCCTTTATTAACTCTGGAAACACCATATATTTT.

This chain connects TRBV4-1 to TRBJ2-1; D gene unclear. Germline CDR1 and CDR2: MGHRA and YSYEKL. This CDR3 has 16 residues. The V and J ends lost 1 base and 0 bases respectively, with 10 bases between them. As DNA, the CDR3 is TGCGCCAGCAGCCAAGGCGTTCTTCGCTCCTACAATGAGCAGTTCTTC. It yields the protein CASSQGVLRSYNEQFF.